This T cell receptor (beta chain) is drawn from a study of CD8 T cells in ankylosing spondylitis. Concerning this clonotype: The target antigen is unknown.

Each TCR beta library was made by quantitative 5'-RACE that incorporated molecular barcodes. TCRdb re-called the 5' RACE reads through MiXCR, storing one row per CDR3 protein. The table lists 390,000 or so distinct CDR3 sequences, around 22% of them singletons. Germline V lookup: CDR1 SGHRS, CDR2 YFSETQ. The CDR3 is made up of 14 amino acids. Trimming took off 4 bases at V and 2 bases at J, with 13 bases between the two ends. Study-level results: Reactive arthritis synovial fluid and blood previously showed some of these motif variants. What appeared characteristic of ankylosing spondylitis blood was a TCR beta motif of several highly homologous variants. Reported data indicate significant enrichment of disease-linked clones within matched ankylosing spondylitis synovial fluid.

Sequencing used blood, either unsorted or a sorted T cell fraction (not recorded which). This sequence originates from a male donor with ankylosing spondylitis. The V and J genes are TRBV5-1 and TRBJ2-7; D might be TRBD1 (6 bases). The CDR3 is CASSPRTDPYEQYF. In nucleotides, the CDR3 is TGCGCCAGCAGCCCGAGGACAGATCCCTACGAGCAGTACTTC.